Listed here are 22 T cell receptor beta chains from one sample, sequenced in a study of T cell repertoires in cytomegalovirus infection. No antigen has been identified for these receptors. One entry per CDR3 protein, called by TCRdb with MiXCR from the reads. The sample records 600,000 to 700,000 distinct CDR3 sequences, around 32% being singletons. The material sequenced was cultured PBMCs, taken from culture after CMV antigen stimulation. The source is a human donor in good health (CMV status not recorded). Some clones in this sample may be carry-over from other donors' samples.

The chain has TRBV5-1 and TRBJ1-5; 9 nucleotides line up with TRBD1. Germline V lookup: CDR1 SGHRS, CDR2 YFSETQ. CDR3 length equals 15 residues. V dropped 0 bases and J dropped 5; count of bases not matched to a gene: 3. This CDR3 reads CASSLGQGGDQPQHF. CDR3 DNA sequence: TGCGCCAGCAGCTTGGGACAGGGGGGCGATCAGCCCCAGCATTTT.

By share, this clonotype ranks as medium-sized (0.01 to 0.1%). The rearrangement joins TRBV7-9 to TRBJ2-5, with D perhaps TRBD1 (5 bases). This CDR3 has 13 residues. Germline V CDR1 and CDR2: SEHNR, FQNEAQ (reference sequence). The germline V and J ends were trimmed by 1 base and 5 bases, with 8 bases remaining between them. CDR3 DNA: TGTGCCAGCAGCTTAGGGTCAGGGGAGACCCAGTACTTC. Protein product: CASSLGSGETQYF.

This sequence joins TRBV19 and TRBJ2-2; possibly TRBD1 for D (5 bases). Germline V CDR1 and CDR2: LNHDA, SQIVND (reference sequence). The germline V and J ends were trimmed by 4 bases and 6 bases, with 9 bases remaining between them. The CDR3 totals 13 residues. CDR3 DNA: TGTGCCAGTAGTAACACAGGTCCCGGGGAGCTGTTTTTT. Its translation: CASSNTGPGELFF.

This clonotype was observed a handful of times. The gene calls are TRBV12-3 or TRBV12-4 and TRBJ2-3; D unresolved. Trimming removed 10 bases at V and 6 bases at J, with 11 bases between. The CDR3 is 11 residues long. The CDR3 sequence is CATTQRDTQYF. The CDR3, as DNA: TGTGCCACCACCCAACGGGATACGCAGTATTTT.

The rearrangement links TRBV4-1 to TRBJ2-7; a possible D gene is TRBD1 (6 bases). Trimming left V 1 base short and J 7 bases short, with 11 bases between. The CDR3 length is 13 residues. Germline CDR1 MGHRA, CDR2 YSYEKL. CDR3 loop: CASSQGQAWEQYF. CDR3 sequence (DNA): TGCGCCAGCAGCCAAGGACAGGCTTGGGAGCAGTACTTC.

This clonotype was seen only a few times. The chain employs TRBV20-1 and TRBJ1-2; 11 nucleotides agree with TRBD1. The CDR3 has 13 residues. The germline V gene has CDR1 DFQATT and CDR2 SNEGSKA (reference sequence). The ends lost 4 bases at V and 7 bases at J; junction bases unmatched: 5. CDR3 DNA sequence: TGCAGTGCTACGCGGACAGGGGGCACTGGCTACACCTTC. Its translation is CSATRTGGTGYTF.

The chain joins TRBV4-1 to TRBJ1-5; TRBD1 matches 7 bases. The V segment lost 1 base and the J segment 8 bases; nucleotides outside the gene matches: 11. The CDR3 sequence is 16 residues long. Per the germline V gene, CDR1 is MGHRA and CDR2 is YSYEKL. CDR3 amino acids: CASSQGDKGQNEPQHF. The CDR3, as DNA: TGCGCCAGCAGCCAAGGGGATAAGGGACAGAACGAGCCCCAGCATTTT.

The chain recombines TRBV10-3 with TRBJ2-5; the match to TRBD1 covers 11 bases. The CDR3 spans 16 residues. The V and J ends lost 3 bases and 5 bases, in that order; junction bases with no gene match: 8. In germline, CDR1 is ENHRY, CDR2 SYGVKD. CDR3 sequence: CAISETWTGGSETQYF. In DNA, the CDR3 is TGTGCCATCAGTGAAACCTGGACAGGGGGCAGTGAGACCCAGTACTTC.

CDR3 DNA sequence: TGCGCCAGCAGCCAAGATTGGCAGTCCTACGAGCAGTACTTC. It encodes CASSQDWQSYEQYF. J is TRBJ2-7 and V is TRBV4-3; D call uncertain. CDR3 length: 14 amino acids. Germline V gene sequence: CDR1 LGHNA, CDR2 YSLEER. The V end lost 0 bases, the J end lost 1 base, and 7 bases lay between the germline ends.

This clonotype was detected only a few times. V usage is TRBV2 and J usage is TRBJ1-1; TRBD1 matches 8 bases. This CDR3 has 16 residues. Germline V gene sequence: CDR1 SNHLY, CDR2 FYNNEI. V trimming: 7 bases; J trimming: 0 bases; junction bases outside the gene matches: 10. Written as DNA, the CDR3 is TGTGCCAGCAAGAACAGGGGGTCAACCATGAACACTGAAGCTTTCTTT. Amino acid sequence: CASKNRGSTMNTEAFF.

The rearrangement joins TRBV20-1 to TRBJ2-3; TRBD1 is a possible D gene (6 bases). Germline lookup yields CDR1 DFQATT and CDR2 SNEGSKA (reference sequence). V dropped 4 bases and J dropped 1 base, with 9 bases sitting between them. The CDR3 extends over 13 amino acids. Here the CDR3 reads CSANRQGTDTQYF. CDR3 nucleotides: TGCAGTGCTAATCGACAGGGCACAGATACGCAGTATTTT.

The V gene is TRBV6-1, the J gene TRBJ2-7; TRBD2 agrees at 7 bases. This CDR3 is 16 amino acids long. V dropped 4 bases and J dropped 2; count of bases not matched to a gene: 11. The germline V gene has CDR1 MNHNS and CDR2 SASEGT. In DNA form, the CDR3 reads TGTGCCAGCAGTGGGTTCAGCGGGGAACGGACCTACGAGCAGTACTTC. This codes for CASSGFSGERTYEQYF.

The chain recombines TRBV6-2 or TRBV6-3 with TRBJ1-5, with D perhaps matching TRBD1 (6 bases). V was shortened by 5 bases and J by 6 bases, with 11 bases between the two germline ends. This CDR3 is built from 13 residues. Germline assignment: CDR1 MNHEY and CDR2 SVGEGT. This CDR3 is CASSNRDSQPQHF. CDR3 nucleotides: TGTGCCAGCAGTAACAGGGATAGTCAGCCCCAGCATTTT.

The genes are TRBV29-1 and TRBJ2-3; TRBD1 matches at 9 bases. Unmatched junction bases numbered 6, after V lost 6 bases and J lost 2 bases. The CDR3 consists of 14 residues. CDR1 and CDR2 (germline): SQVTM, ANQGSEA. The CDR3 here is CSVTGGGPTDTQYF. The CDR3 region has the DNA TGCAGCGTAACAGGGGGCGGCCCCACAGATACGCAGTATTTT.

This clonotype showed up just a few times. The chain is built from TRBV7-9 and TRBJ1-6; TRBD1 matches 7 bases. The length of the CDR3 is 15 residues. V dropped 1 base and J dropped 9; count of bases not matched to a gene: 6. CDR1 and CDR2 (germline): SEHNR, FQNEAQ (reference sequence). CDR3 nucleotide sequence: TGTGCCAGCAGCTTAGGACAGGGAACGGGTTCACCCCTCCACTTT. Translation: CASSLGQGTGSPLHF.

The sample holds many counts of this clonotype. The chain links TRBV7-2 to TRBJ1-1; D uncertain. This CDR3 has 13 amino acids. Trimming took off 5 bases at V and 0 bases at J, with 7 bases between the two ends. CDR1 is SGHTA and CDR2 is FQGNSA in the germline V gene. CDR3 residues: CASSPQLNTEAFF. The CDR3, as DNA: TGTGCCAGCAGCCCCCAGTTGAACACTGAAGCTTTCTTT.

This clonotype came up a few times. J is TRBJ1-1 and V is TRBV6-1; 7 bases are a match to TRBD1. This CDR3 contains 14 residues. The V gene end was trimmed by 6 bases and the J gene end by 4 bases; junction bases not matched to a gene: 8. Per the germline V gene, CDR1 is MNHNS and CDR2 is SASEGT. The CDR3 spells CASRQGDTGTEAFF. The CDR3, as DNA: TGTGCCAGCAGGCAGGGGGATACGGGCACTGAAGCTTTCTTT.

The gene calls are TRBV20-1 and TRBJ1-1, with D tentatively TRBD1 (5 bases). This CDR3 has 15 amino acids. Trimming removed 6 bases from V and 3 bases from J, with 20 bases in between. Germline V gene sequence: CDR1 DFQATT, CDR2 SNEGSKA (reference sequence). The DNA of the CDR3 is TGCAGTGCACCCCTTCCGGGGCCTAGGGACACTGAAGCTTTCTTT. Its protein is CSAPLPGPRDTEAFF.

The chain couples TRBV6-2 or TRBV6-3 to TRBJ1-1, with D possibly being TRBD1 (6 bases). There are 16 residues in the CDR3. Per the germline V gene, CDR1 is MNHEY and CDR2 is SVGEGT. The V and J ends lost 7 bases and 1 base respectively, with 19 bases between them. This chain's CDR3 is CASTPGGARWNTEAFF. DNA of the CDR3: TGTGCCAGCACCCCGGGGGGGGCGAGGTGGAACACTGAAGCTTTCTTT.

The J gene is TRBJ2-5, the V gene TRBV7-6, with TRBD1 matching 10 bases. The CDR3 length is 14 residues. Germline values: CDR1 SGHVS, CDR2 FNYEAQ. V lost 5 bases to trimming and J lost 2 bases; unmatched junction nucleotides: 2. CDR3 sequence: CASSQDRGQETQYF. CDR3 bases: TGTGCCAGCAGCCAGGACAGGGGGCAAGAGACCCAGTACTTC.

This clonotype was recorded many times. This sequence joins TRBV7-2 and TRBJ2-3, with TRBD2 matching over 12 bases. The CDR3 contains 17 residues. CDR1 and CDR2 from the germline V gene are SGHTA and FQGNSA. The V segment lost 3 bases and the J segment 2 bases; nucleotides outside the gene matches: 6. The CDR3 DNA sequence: TGTGCCAGCAGCTTGGACCGGACTAGCGGGAACACAGATACGCAGTATTTT. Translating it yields CASSLDRTSGNTDTQYF.

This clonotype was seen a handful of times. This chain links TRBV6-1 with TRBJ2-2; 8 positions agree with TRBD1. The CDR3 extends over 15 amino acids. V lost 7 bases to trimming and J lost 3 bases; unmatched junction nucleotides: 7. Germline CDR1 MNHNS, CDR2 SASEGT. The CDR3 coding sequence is TGTGCCAGCACCCTACAGGGGGTAGACACCGGGGAGCTGTTTTTT. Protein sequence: CASTLQGVDTGELFF.